The 14 T cell receptor beta chains below were found in one sample sequenced in a study of blood T cell repertoires in COVID-19. Profiled with immunoSEQ multiplex PCR; TCRdb holds only in-frame clones, not every one. Altogether about 210,000 clones are present, around four fifths being singletons, with the ten largest covering approximately 8.7%. Sequencing used PBMCs or T cells enriched from blood (not recorded which). Receptors were obtained from a man in his forties who had recovered from COVID-19.

This sequence joins TRBV7-9 and TRBJ2-5; a possible D gene is TRBD1 (5 bases). The CDR3 loop spans 15 amino acids. V shed 2 bases and J shed 5 bases, with 15 bases lying between them. Germline V gene sequence: CDR1 SEHNR, CDR2 FQNEAQ (reference sequence). The CDR3 nucleotides read TGTGCCAGCAGCTTACAGCAGGGTCTAGGTGAGACCCAGTACTTC. Encoded protein: CASSLQQGLGETQYF. Variable domain in full (rest from reference TRBV7-9 and TRBJ2-5): DTGVSQNPRHKITKRGQNVTFRCDPISEHNRLYWYRQTLGQGPEFLTYFQNEAQLEKSRLLSDRFSAERPKGSFSTLEIQRTEQGDSAMYLCASSLQQGLGETQYFGPGTRLLVL.

The chain joins TRBV11-2 to TRBJ2-5; 11 bases fit TRBD2. The V gene's germline CDR1 is SGHAT and CDR2 FQNNGV. J lost 5 bases, V lost 4 bases, and 9 bases had no gene match. CDR3 length: 16 amino acids. CDR3 sequence: CASSSGLAGGRETQYF. The CDR3 DNA reads TGTGCCAGCAGCTCCGGGCTAGCGGGGGGACGGGAGACCCAGTACTTC.

The rearrangement links TRBV6-4 to TRBJ1-5; D is unresolved. Germline CDR1 reads MRHNA; CDR2 reads SNTAGT. Deletions cut 3 bases from V and 6 bases from J, with 12 bases between. This CDR3 contains 14 residues. CDR3: CASSEDRLSQPQHF. The DNA of the CDR3 is TGTGCCAGCAGTGAGGATAGACTCTCTCAGCCCCAGCATTTT.

V is TRBV6-6 and J is TRBJ1-1; D gene ambiguous. Trimming removed 4 bases from V and 4 bases from J, with 13 bases in between. CDR1 is MNHNY, CDR2 SVGAGI, per germline (reference sequence). This CDR3 has 14 residues. CDR3 sequence: CASSFRKRSTEAFF. CDR3 bases: TGTGCCAGCAGTTTTCGTAAAAGGAGCACTGAAGCTTTCTTT.

The genes are TRBV7-8 and TRBJ1-1, with a tentative D call TRBD1 (5 bases). The CDR3 extends over 14 amino acids. V gave up 5 bases and J gave up 0 bases, with 10 bases separating them. In germline, CDR1 is SGHVS, CDR2 FQNEAQ. The CDR3 DNA reads as TGTGCCAGCAGCCAGGGACTGCTGAACACTGAAGCTTTCTTT. Translating it yields CASSQGLLNTEAFF.

The V gene is TRBV2, the J gene TRBJ2-5, with a tentative D call TRBD1 (5 bases). The CDR3 has 15 residues. CDR1 and CDR2 from the germline V gene are SNHLY and FYNNEI. Between the trimmed V and J ends, which lost 3 bases and 6 bases, there was a span of 17 bases. CDR3 loop: CASSDRSGLEKTQYF. CDR3 coding DNA: TGTGCCAGCAGTGACAGATCAGGGTTAGAAAAGACCCAGTACTTC.

With regard to this clone: Other DNA sequences in the same sample also yield this CDR3. The genes are TRBV27 and TRBJ2-3, with 9 bases aligning to TRBD1. J lost 3 bases, V lost 8 bases, and 6 bases had no gene match. The CDR3 contains 14 residues. Germline lookup yields CDR1 MNHEY and CDR2 SMNVEV (reference sequence). CDR3 in amino acids: CASRKQGATDTQYF. In DNA, the CDR3 is TGTGCCAGCCGAAAACAGGGGGCAACAGATACGCAGTATTTT.

J is TRBJ1-6 and V is TRBV7-9, with 7 positions matching TRBD1. V was clipped by 11 bases and J by 6 bases; unmatched bases: 7. Germline lookup yields CDR1 SEHNR and CDR2 FQNEAQ (reference sequence). The CDR3 sequence is 13 residues long. The CDR3, as DNA: TGTGCCGGTGGGGACAGCGGTAATTCACCCCTCCACTTT. Its protein product is CAGGDSGNSPLHF. Full variable domain (outside the CDR3, taken from reference TRBV7-9 and TRBJ1-6): DTGVSQNPRHKITKRGQNVTFRCDPISEHNRLYWYRQTLGQGPEFLTYFQNEAQLEKSRLLSDRFSAERPKGSFSTLEIQRTEQGDSAMYLCAGGDSGNSPLHFGNGTRLTVT.

CDR3 in amino acids: CASSYGGSEAFF. The DNA of the CDR3 is TGTGCCAGCAGTTACGGGGGGTCAGAAGCTTTCTTT. The gene calls are TRBV28 and TRBJ1-1; perhaps TRBD1 as D (5 bases). CDR3 length: 12 amino acids. V was clipped by 4 bases and J by 8 bases, with 11 bases between them. The V gene's germline CDR1 is MDHEN and CDR2 SYDVKM.

This chain joins TRBV18 and TRBJ2-1; TRBD2 agrees at 8 bases. The CDR3 has 16 residues. Looked up from germline, CDR1 is KGHSH and CDR2 is LQKENI. V lost 2 bases to trimming and J lost 8 bases; unmatched junction nucleotides: 11. The CDR3 DNA reads as TGTGCCAGCTCACCAGCCCCGGGGGGGCCTTTGGATGAGCAGTTCTTC. Its protein product is CASSPAPGGPLDEQFF.

The chain is built from TRBV12-5 and TRBJ2-3, with a tentative D call TRBD2 (5 bases). This CDR3 contains 13 residues. V lost 6 bases and J lost 6, with 13 bases in between. CDR1 LGHNT and CDR2 FRNRAP come from the germline V gene. CDR3 nucleotide sequence: TGTGCTAGTGGACGGGAAGTGATTGATACGCAGTATTTT. It encodes CASGREVIDTQYF.

Of note for this clone: The same CDR3 arises from other DNA sequences in this sample as well. J is TRBJ1-2 and V is TRBV6-5; 9 nucleotides agree with TRBD1. Germline loops: CDR1 MNHEY, CDR2 SVGAGI. The ends lost 6 bases at V and 7 bases at J; junction bases unmatched: 6. The CDR3 consists of 13 residues. CDR3 amino acids: CASRQTGGGGYTF. CDR3 DNA: TGTGCCAGCAGACAGACAGGGGGAGGTGGCTACACCTTC.

The gene calls are TRBV4-2 and TRBJ1-1; D not certain. Germline V gives CDR1 LGHNA, CDR2 YNFKEQ. Trimming left V 4 bases short and J 4 bases short, with 10 bases between. The CDR3 extends over 13 amino acids. CDR3 sequence (DNA): TGTGCCAGCAGCCTACCCCAAGCCACTGAAGCTTTCTTT. Amino acid sequence: CASSLPQATEAFF.

The rearrangement joins TRBV6-4 to TRBJ1-2; D unresolved. V gave up 4 bases and J gave up 8 bases, with 14 bases separating them. This CDR3 has 13 residues. Germline CDR1 is MRHNA and CDR2 is SNTAGT. CDR3 DNA: TGTGCCAGCAGTGGAGGTGGGTCCCGAGGCTACACCTTC. Its protein is CASSGGGSRGYTF.